Below are 3 T cell receptor beta chains sequenced from a single sample in a study of blood T cell repertoires in COVID-19. Sequenced by immunoSEQ multiplex PCR; TCRdb stores in-frame clones only, minus some. The table has about 160,000 clones, under 85% seen once. The sample comprised peripheral blood. The receptors were sampled from a man aged 65 to 79 who had recovered from COVID-19.

J is TRBJ2-2 and V is TRBV14; 10 bases are shared with TRBD2. From germline, CDR1 is SGHDN and CDR2 FVKESK. The CDR3 is 15 amino acids. Germline trimming cut 6 bases from V and 6 bases from J; bases unmatched to any gene: 7. CDR3 nucleotide sequence: TGTGCCAGCAGTCTGAGCGGGAGGGTGTCCGGGGAGCTGTTTTTT. It translates to CASSLSGRVSGELFF.

In nucleotides, the CDR3 is TGTGCCAGCCTCCTGTCCCACTCTGAAAAACTGTTTTTT. This encodes CASLLSHSEKLFF. The V and J genes are TRBV6-5 and TRBJ1-4; D call uncertain. Trimming cost V 8 bases and J 7 bases, with 14 bases left between them. Germline V gene data show CDR1 as MNHEY and CDR2 as SVGAGI. This CDR3 has 13 amino acids.

The chain has TRBV5-1 and TRBJ2-1; the D is unclear. Trimming removed 0 bases from V and 0 bases from J, with 13 bases in between. CDR1 SGHRS and CDR2 YFSETQ come from the germline V gene. This CDR3 contains 17 residues. CDR3 coding DNA: TGCGCCAGCAGCTTGGGGGCGCCCGCGAGCTCCTACAATGAGCAGTTCTTC. Translating gives CASSLGAPASSYNEQFF.